What follows describes a single T cell receptor beta chain. Amplified TCR beta CDR3 regions came from RNA transcripts. The HTBI primer set drove a first-round RT-PCR of the TCR CDR3. TCRdb reanalysed the multiplex PCR reads using MiXCR and keeps one entry per CDR3 protein. The table includes 360,000 or so distinct CDR3 sequences, approximately 18% detected once. This specimen comes from a study of T cells in Graves' hyperthyroidism and ophthalmopathy. The length of the CDR3 is 15 residues. Per germline, CDR1 LGHNA and CDR2 YSLEER. The V end was cut by 1 base, the J end by 10 bases, with 16 bases between.

The chain joins TRBV4-3 to TRBJ2-2; D perhaps matches TRBD1 (5 bases). Sequencing was performed on blood. The TCR sequence derives from a woman aged 35 to 49 with Graves' ophthalmopathy. CDR3 in DNA: TGCGCCAGCAGCCAAGTAATTCCAGGGCCCGAGGAGCTGTTTTTT. It yields the protein CASSQVIPGPEELFF.